The source of this T cell receptor (beta chain) is a study of shared clonotypes between healthy human individuals. At the level of the study: CD4 naive and CD4 memory each took three plates per donor, while CD8 naive took two and CD8 memory one.

Clones were sequenced by immunoSEQ multiplex PCR, and TCRdb holds only the in-frame ones, with some missing. The sample contains about 1.1 million clones, roughly 74% of which appear only once. Germline lookup yields CDR1 SEHNR and CDR2 FQNEAQ (reference sequence). The CDR3 is 15 residues long. V was clipped by 5 bases and J by 3 bases, with 16 bases between them. This chain connects TRBV7-9 to TRBJ1-2, with D tentatively TRBD1 (6 bases). This TCR was sampled from a man between 18 and 35 years old in good health. Some clones in this sample may be carry-over from other donors' samples. The source material was memory CD4+ T cells from PBMCs. As for subset: CD45RA-negative fraction. The CDR3 sequence: CASSPQGLVDYGYTF. CDR3 coding DNA: TGTGCCAGCAGCCCCCAGGGGCTAGTAGACTATGGCTACACCTTC.